A selection of T cell receptor beta chains follows, all from one sample in a study of blood T cell repertoires in COVID-19. The protocol was immunoSEQ multiplex PCR, while the TCRdb copy is restricted to in-frame clones and leaves out a portion. The repertoire holds some 380,000 clones, about 80% seen once, with 0.85% to 1.3% in the top ten. Sequencing used peripheral blood. These receptors were obtained from a human donor with acute or convalescent COVID-19. The donor label of this sample is uncertain. The CDR3 runs from the conserved cysteine through the conserved F or W. The D gene is left open where the match is weak. Size values are once, few and many counts, or a class for expanded clones, and some rows have none.

clone_size,d_call,j_call,v_call,cdr3_aa,cdr3_nt
-,-,TRBJ1-5,TRBV28,CASRPTANQPQHF,TGTGCCAGCAGGCCGACAGCGAATCAGCCCCAGCATTTT
-,-,TRBJ2-7,TRBV5-6,CASSLVGGEKDEQYF,TGTGCCAGCAGCTTGGTAGGAGGGGAGAAGGACGAGCAGTACTTC
-,TRBD1,TRBJ1-2,TRBV30,CAWSALLRDSGTGYTF,TGTGCCTGGAGTGCCCTCCTTCGGGACAGCGGAACGGGCTACACCTTC
-,-,TRBJ1-5,TRBV2,CASKFSGNQPQHF,TGTGCCAGCAAGTTTTCCGGGAATCAGCCCCAGCATTTT
-,TRBD1,TRBJ2-5,TRBV7-9,CASSTTGLETQYF,TGTGCCAGCAGCACGACAGGGCTGGAGACCCAGTACTTC
-,TRBD2,TRBJ2-7,TRBV7-9,CASSPGRGGDEQYF,TGTGCCAGCAGCCCCGGGAGGGGAGGGGACGAGCAGTACTTC
-,-,TRBJ2-3,TRBV6-2/TRBV6-3,CASSDTALREYF,TGTGCCAGCAGTGACACCGCCCTTCGCGAGTATTTT
-,TRBD1,TRBJ1-4,TRBV30,CAWNTRPGGREKLFF,TGTGCCTGGAATACCCGCCCAGGGGGAAGAGAAAAACTGTTTTTT
-,-,TRBJ1-3,TRBV19,CASSPTARLGNTIYF,TGTGCCAGTAGCCCGACAGCCCGTCTGGGAAACACCATATATTTT
-,-,TRBJ2-2,TRBV6-5,CASSPRYTGELFF,TGTGCCAGCAGTCCGAGATACACCGGGGAGCTGTTTTTT
-,-,TRBJ1-2,TRBV28,CASSLGPHGYTF,TGTGCCAGCAGTTTGGGCCCCCATGGCTACACCTTC
-,-,TRBJ2-1,TRBV25-1,CASSDQRAYSYNEQFF,TGTGCCAGCAGTGACCAGAGGGCCTACTCCTACAATGAGCAGTTCTTC
-,TRBD1,TRBJ1-1,TRBV5-1,CASSGEEDRANTEAFF,TGCGCCAGCAGCGGGGAGGAGGACAGGGCTAACACTGAAGCTTTCTTT
-,-,TRBJ1-2,TRBV27,CASSLSQGGSYGYTF,TGTGCCAGCAGTTTATCCCAGGGAGGAAGCTATGGCTACACCTTC
-,-,TRBJ1-2,TRBV30,CAWSRGYGGYTF,TGTGCCTGGAGTCGGGGGTATGGTGGCTACACCTTC
-,TRBD2,TRBJ2-7,TRBV2,CASSEEGGRFSEQYF,TGTGCCAGCAGTGAAGAGGGCGGGAGGTTTTCCGAGCAGTACTTC
once,TRBD2,TRBJ2-3,TRBV19,CASSILSGSGPDTQYF,TGTGCCAGTAGTATACTTAGCGGGAGTGGCCCAGATACGCAGTATTTT
-,-,TRBJ2-7,TRBV21-1,CASSKARSGEPSYEQYF,TGTGCCAGCAGCAAAGCGCGGTCGGGGGAGCCCTCCTACGAGCAGTACTTC
-,-,TRBJ2-7,TRBV27,CASSLSGGPGTVGEQYF,TGTGCCAGCAGTTTATCGGGGGGACCCGGGACAGTCGGCGAGCAGTACTTC
-,TRBD1,TRBJ1-1,TRBV19,CASNLGQANTEAFF,TGTGCCAGTAATTTGGGACAGGCTAACACTGAAGCTTTCTTT
-,-,TRBJ2-1,TRBV24-1,CATSDPGRGSDNEQFF,TGTGCCACCAGTGACCCAGGACGGGGGTCGGACAATGAGCAGTTCTTC
-,-,TRBJ2-7,TRBV28,CASSTLDSRDEQYF,TGTGCCAGCAGTACATTGGACAGCCGGGACGAGCAGTACTTC
-,TRBD1,TRBJ1-6,TRBV30,CAWSSRGHSPLHF,TGTGCCTGGAGTTCCAGGGGGCATTCACCCCTCCACTTT
-,TRBD1,TRBJ1-5,TRBV29-1,CSVATGSGQPQHF,TGCAGCGTTGCGACAGGGAGCGGGCAGCCCCAGCATTTT
-,TRBD2,TRBJ2-2,TRBV5-3,CARSLRAGWGLAVESNTGELFF,TGTGCCAGAAGCTTGAGGGCGGGTTGGGGACTAGCGGTAGAATCGAACACCGGGGAGCTGTTTTTT
-,TRBD1,TRBJ1-5,TRBV11-2,CASSSLQGKSNQPQHF,TGTGCCAGCAGCAGCTTACAGGGGAAGAGCAATCAGCCCCAGCATTTT
-,-,TRBJ1-1,TRBV5-5,CASSLAGGQNYEAFF,TGTGCCAGCAGCTTGGCAGGTGGACAGAATTATGAAGCTTTCTTT
-,-,TRBJ1-6,TRBV28,CASGRALNSPLHF,TGTGCCAGCGGCAGGGCCTTGAATTCACCCCTCCACTTT
-,-,TRBJ2-7,TRBV7-9,CASSLDRSPYEQYF,TGTGCCAGCAGCTTGGACAGATCCCCCTACGAGCAGTACTTC
-,TRBD1,TRBJ1-2,TRBV5-6,CASSTSRTGGYTF,TGTGCCAGCAGCACTTCCCGGACAGGTGGCTACACCTTC
-,TRBD2,TRBJ2-1,TRBV13,CASSLILGGSDEQFF,TGTGCCAGCAGCTTAATCCTCGGCGGGAGCGATGAGCAGTTCTTC
-,TRBD2,TRBJ2-4,TRBV6-5,CASRRLAGGGNIQYF,TGTGCCAGCAGACGCCTAGCGGGAGGGGGTAACATTCAGTACTTC
-,TRBD2,TRBJ2-7,TRBV5-1,CASSLAGGTTYEQYF,TGCGCCAGCAGCTTGGCGGGGGGGACAACCTACGAGCAGTACTTC